Included here is one T cell receptor beta chain sequence, with context. CDR3 length: 12 residues. CDR1 DFQATT and CDR2 SNEGSKA come from the germline V gene (reference sequence). TCR beta sequences were obtained from blood CD8+ and CD4+ T cells. Random hexamers were used to reverse transcribe the RNA input (about 0.5 to 1 ug). Amplification of TCR beta CDR3 across 54 Vbeta and 13 Jbeta was performed with immunoSEQ multiplex PCR. TCRdb independently ran MiXCR on the immunoSEQ multiplex PCR reads; one entry per CDR3 protein. This sample has 40,000 to 60,000 distinct CDR3 sequences, with 93% found just once. This entry is derived from a study of CD8 T cells in Susac syndrome.

Sequenced: CD8+ T cells from PBMCs. This chain uses TRBV20-1 with TRBJ1-4, with D unclear. The receptor's source is a human donor with multiple sclerosis. The CDR3: CNSGSPNEKLFF. CDR3 sequence (DNA): TGCAACTCCGGGAGCCCCAATGAAAAACTGTTTTTT.